The subject of this entry is one T cell receptor (beta chain). The data were obtained in a study of blood T cell repertoires in COVID-19. Study context: Collection of acute and convalescent COVID-19 samples took place in the United States, Italy and Spain. PBMCs, B-cell-depleted T cells, or T cells provided the cDNA or gDNA that made up the material.

In the source study's methods: Estimated nucleated cell counts came from reference gene primer amplification. TCRdb's copy holds only in-frame clones and misses some; the assay was immunoSEQ multiplex PCR. The DNA was the basis for D and trimming; V, J and clone size are from that table. Among 80,000 to 95,000 clones listed, approximately 86% were seen once. The length of the CDR3 is 14 residues. The trim removed 2 bases at V and 8 bases at J, leaving 9 bases unmatched. Germline V gene data show CDR1 as GTSNPN and CDR2 as SVGIG (reference sequence). This TCR came from a man aged 70 or older with acute or convalescent COVID-19. This sequence joins TRBV30 and TRBJ1-1; 9 nucleotides align to TRBD1. The sequenced sample was peripheral blood. The CDR3 here is CAWSLQGAPLEAFF. The CDR3 DNA reads as TGTGCCTGGAGTTTACAGGGGGCCCCGCTGGAAGCTTTCTTT.